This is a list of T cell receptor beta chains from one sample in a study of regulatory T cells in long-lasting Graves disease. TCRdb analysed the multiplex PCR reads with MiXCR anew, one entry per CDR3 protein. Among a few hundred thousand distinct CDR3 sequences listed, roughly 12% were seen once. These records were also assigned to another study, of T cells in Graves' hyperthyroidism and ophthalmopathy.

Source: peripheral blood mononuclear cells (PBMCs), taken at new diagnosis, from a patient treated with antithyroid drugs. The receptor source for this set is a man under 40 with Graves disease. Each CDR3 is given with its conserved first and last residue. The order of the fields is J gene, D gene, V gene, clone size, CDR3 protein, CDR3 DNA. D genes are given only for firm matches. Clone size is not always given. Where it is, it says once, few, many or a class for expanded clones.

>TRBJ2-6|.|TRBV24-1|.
CATAEKTGANVLTF
TGTGCCACGGCCGAGAAGACGGGGGCCAACGTCCTGACTTTC
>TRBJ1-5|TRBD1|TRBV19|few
CASFDRGAKPQHF
TGTGCCAGCTTTGACAGGGGGGCGAAGCCCCAGCATTTT
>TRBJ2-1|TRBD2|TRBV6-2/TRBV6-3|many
CASGAGTSGRDQFF
TGTGCCAGCGGCGCCGGGACTAGCGGGAGGGACCAGTTCTTC
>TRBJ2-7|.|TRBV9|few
CASSARTSWPLRVPYF
TGTGCCAGCAGCGCACGGACGTCGTGGCCCCTTCGGGTCCCGTACTTC
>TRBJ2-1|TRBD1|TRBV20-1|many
CSVRTGRVNEQFF
TGCAGTGTACGGACAGGGCGGGTTAATGAGCAGTTCTTC
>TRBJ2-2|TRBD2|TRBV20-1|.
CSASAGGSNSGELFF
TGCAGTGCTAGTGCCGGCGGGAGTAATTCCGGGGAGCTGTTTTTT
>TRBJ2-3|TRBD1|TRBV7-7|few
CASSPGQGATDTQYF
TGTGCCAGCAGCCCCGGACAGGGAGCAACAGATACGCAGTATTTT
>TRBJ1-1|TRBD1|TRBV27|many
CASSRTTGRLATEAFF
TGTGCCAGCAGTAGAACGACAGGGCGATTGGCCACTGAAGCTTTCTTT
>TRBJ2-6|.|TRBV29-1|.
CSVVVVGSSGANVLTF
TGCAGCGTTGTGGTGGTTGGGAGCTCTGGGGCCAACGTCCTGACTTTC
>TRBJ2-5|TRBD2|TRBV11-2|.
CASSAGTSGGEETQYF
TGTGCCAGCAGCGCGGGGACTAGCGGAGGGGAAGAGACCCAGTACTTC
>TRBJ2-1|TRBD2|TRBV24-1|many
CATSDHGLAGVVNEQFF
TGTGCCACCAGTGACCATGGACTAGCGGGAGTAGTAAATGAGCAGTTCTTC
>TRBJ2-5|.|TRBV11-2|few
CASSSNYFQETQYF
TGTGCCAGCAGCTCCAACTACTTCCAAGAGACCCAGTACTTC
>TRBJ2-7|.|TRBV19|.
CASSPPGNTYEQYF
TGTGCCAGCTCACCCCCCGGCAACACCTACGAGCAGTACTTC
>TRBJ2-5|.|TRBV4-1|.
CASSQLGPETQYF
TGCGCCAGCAGCCAACTGGGGCCAGAGACCCAGTACTTC
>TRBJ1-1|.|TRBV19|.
CASSIGGEGRGLFKDTEAFF
TGTGCCAGTAGTATAGGGGGGGAGGGCAGGGGATTATTTAAGGACACTGAAGCTTTCTTT
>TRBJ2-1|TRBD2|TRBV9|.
CASSVGLAGVDNEQFF
TGTGCCAGCAGCGTAGGTCTTGCGGGAGTCGACAATGAGCAGTTCTTC
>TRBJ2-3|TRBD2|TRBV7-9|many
CASSSLADRTDTQYF
TGTGCCAGCAGCAGCCTAGCGGACCGGACAGATACGCAGTATTTT
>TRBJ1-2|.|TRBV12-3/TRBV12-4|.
CASSPLAGLGYTF
TGTGCCAGCAGCCCGCTCGCGGGGCTCGGCTACACCTTC
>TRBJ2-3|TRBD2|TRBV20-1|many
CSALSLAGDGTDTQYF
TGCAGTGCACTCTCACTAGCGGGAGACGGCACAGATACGCAGTATTTT
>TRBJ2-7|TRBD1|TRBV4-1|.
CASSRLPGQSSYEQYF
TGCGCCAGCAGCCGGCTCCCGGGACAGTCATCCTACGAGCAGTACTTC
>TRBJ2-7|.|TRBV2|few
CASSERRFKNYEQYF
TGTGCCAGCAGTGAAAGGAGGTTCAAAAACTACGAGCAGTACTTC